This TCR beta chain was recorded in a study of technical replicates of blood from a few donors. Here immunoSEQ multiplex PCR was the method, and the copy in TCRdb shows in-frame clones only, minus some. Seen here are tens of thousands of clones, roughly 94% observed once, and the top ten hold 0.3% to 0.35%. This clone was found many times. This CDR3 comprises 15 residues. V was trimmed by 5 bases and J by 1 base, leaving 12 bases between them. Per the germline V gene, CDR1 is SEHNR and CDR2 is FQNEAQ (reference sequence). J is TRBJ2-1 and V is TRBV7-9; D call uncertain. The sequenced sample consisted of T cells isolated from PBMCs. This clonotype was sampled from a human donor in good health. The CDR3 sequence: CASSKLGQSYNEQFF. In nucleotides, the CDR3 is TGTGCCAGCAGCAAACTGGGCCAATCCTACAATGAGCAGTTCTTC.